This T cell receptor (beta chain) originates from a study of blood T cell repertoires in COVID-19. For the study at large: The United States, Italy and Spain were the sources of the acute and convalescent COVID-19 samples.

Trimming removed 3 bases from V and 2 bases from J, with 4 bases in between. Germline CDR1 DFQATT, CDR2 SNEGSKA (reference sequence). The CDR3 runs 11 residues. Original handling: Reference gene primer amplification gave estimated nucleated cell counts. Generated by immunoSEQ multiplex PCR, the TCRdb table keeps only in-frame clones and is missing some. V, J and clone size reflect that table, while D and trimming were determined from the DNA. The data contain fewer than 250,000 clones, about 81% of them singletons. Concerning this clone: The sample carries other DNA sequences with the same CDR3.

This receptor was taken from a woman between 55 and 75 years old with COVID-19, enrolled during active disease. This chain joins TRBV20-1 and TRBJ1-2; D is unclear. Source material: peripheral blood. The CDR3, as DNA: TGCAGTGCTAGCCCAAACTATGGCTACACCTTC. Translated, it gives CSASPNYGYTF.